These 14 T cell receptor beta chains originate from one sample sequenced in a study of Graves' ophthalmopathy and Graves' hyperthyroidism. Transcripts of RNA were the source for amplifying TCR beta CDR3 regions. RT-PCR was first run with HTBI primers, then multiplex PCR in a second round. MiXCR, applied by TCRdb to the multiplex PCR reads, yields one record per CDR3 protein. The sample lists approximately 540,000 distinct CDR3 sequences; under 40% were seen once. Sequencing was carried out using peripheral blood or thyroid tissue (not recorded which). These TCRs come from an adult man with Graves' hyperthyroidism.

As to this clonotype: At one of its ends the junction is not consistent with the germline gene, which may arise from a read error. The chain is built from TRBV25-1 and TRBJ2-1; possibly TRBD1 for D (6 bases). From germline, CDR1 is MGHDK and CDR2 SYGVNS. This CDR3 is built from 16 residues. The CDR3 is CATSAADSGGYNEQFF. CDR3 nucleotides: TGTGCCACCAGTGCCGCGGACAGCGGAGGCTACAATGAGCAGTTCTTC.

Ten or more counts support this clonotype. The chain recombines TRBV29-1 with TRBJ1-2; TRBD1 agrees at 10 bases. After removal of 7 bases from V and 4 bases from J, the junction contained 9 bases not matched to a gene. The CDR3 covers 14 residues. Germline lookup yields CDR1 SQVTM and CDR2 ANQGSEA. Here the CDR3 reads CSAQFRTGGYGYTF. The CDR3 nucleotides are TGCAGCGCCCAATTCCGGACAGGGGGCTATGGCTACACCTTC.

Only a few counts were recorded for this clonotype. This CDR3 reads CASSTRTSEGKAFF. The CDR3 region has the DNA TGTGCCAGTAGTACAAGGACTTCCGAGGGGAAAGCTTTCTTT. This chain joins TRBV19 and TRBJ1-1; D possibly corresponds to TRBD1 (5 bases). The CDR3 loop spans 14 amino acids. V lost 4 bases to trimming and J lost 9 bases, with 18 bases between them. Germline CDR1 is LNHDA and CDR2 is SQIVND (reference sequence).

This sequence joins TRBV19 and TRBJ2-7, with 8 bases fitting TRBD2. Judging by the DNA end, TRBJ2-4 fits better; the J call may be wrong. The CDR3 covers 16 residues. CDR1 and CDR2 (germline): LNHDA, SQIVND (reference sequence). CDR3 DNA sequence: TGTGCCAGTAGTATGGGTGCGGGGGGAGGGTTAAACATTCAGTACTTC. Translated: CASSMGAGGGLNIQYF.

The chain couples TRBV12-3 or TRBV12-4 to TRBJ2-7; TRBD1 matches 9 bases. This CDR3 region has 14 residues. The V gene end was trimmed by 6 bases and the J gene end by 7 bases; junction bases not matched to a gene: 10. This chain's CDR3 is CASSANRGRDEQYF. In nucleotides, the CDR3 is TGTGCCAGCAGCGCCAACAGGGGGCGCGATGAGCAGTACTTC.

Turning to this clonotype: The missing conserved phenylalanine or tryptophan at the end of this CDR3 makes a read error likely. The rearrangement links TRBV6-1 to TRBJ1-5; weak D call: TRBD1 (6 bases). V dropped 6 bases and J dropped 0 bases, with 12 bases sitting between them. This CDR3 comprises 15 residues. CDR1 MNHNS and CDR2 SASEGT come from the germline V gene. The chain's CDR3 is CASRVGHLSNQPQHL. CDR3 DNA: TGTGCCAGCAGAGTGGGACACCTTAGCAATCAGCCCCAGCATCTT.

This clonotype was seen repeatedly, ten times or more. The J gene is TRBJ1-5, the V gene TRBV13, with 8 bases identical to TRBD1. This CDR3 contains 14 residues. Germline CDR1 PRHDT, CDR2 FYEKMQ (reference sequence). With V trimmed by 5 bases and J by 3 bases, 3 bases remained unmatched. In DNA, the CDR3 is TGTGCCAGCAGCCCGGGACAGGACAATCAGCCCCAGCATTTT. Encoded protein: CASSPGQDNQPQHF.

This clonotype was seen once. The chain joins TRBV24-1 to TRBJ2-3; the match to TRBD2 covers 7 bases. CDR1 KGHDR and CDR2 SFDVKD come from the germline V gene. The CDR3 length is 15 residues. Germline trimming cut 5 bases from V and 1 base from J; bases unmatched to any gene: 5. The CDR3 DNA reads TGTGCCACCAGTGCGTCTAGCGGAGGCACAGATACGCAGTATTTT. This codes for CATSASSGGTDTQYF.

In this sample, this clonotype turned up many times. The conserved closing phenylalanine or tryptophan is absent in this CDR3, likely reflecting a read error. The chain links TRBV2 to TRBJ1-1, with TRBD1 matching 7 bases. V was pared by 3 bases and J by 0 bases, with 1 base of the junction left unmatched. Germline CDR1 reads SNHLY; CDR2 reads FYNNEI. The CDR3 spans 14 residues. The CDR3 DNA is TGTGCCAGCAGTGACGACAGGGTGAACACTGAAGCTTTCTCT. Translating gives CASSDDRVNTEAFS.

The rearrangement links TRBV12-3 or TRBV12-4 to TRBJ1-1; 8 bases align to TRBD1. The CDR3 is made up of 14 amino acids. Trimming cost V 5 bases and J 11 bases; bases outside gene matches: 13. CDR3 region: CASSPKGQGLLAFF. The CDR3, as DNA: TGTGCCAGCAGTCCTAAAGGACAGGGATTGTTGGCTTTCTTT.

This clonotype is a singleton in its sample. V gene TRBV19 combines with J gene TRBJ1-5; D unclear. The CDR3 length is 17 residues. Germline-derived CDR1 and CDR2 are LNHDA and SQIVND (reference sequence). Trimming shortened V by 3 bases and J by 0 bases, and 15 bases separated the two germline ends. The CDR3 is CASSMVAEDYSNQPQHF. CDR3 nucleotide sequence: TGTGCCAGTAGTATGGTGGCTGAAGATTATAGCAATCAGCCCCAGCATTTT.

This clonotype was found many times. This chain links TRBV7-9 with TRBJ1-1, with D unclear. The V end lost 0 bases, the J end lost 11 bases, and 13 bases lay between the germline ends. The germline gives CDR1 SEHNR, CDR2 FQNEAQ (reference sequence). CDR3 length: 13 amino acids. The CDR3 sequence is CASSLAGPQRAFF. Here the CDR3 DNA reads TGTGCCAGCAGCTTAGCGGGCCCCCAGAGGGCTTTCTTT. The whole variable domain, remainder taken from reference TRBV7-9 and TRBJ1-1, is DTGVSQNPRHKITKRGQNVTFRCDPISEHNRLYWYRQTLGQGPEFLTYFQNEAQLEKSRLLSDRFSAERPKGSFSTLEIQRTEQGDSAMYLCASSLAGPQRAFFGQGTRLTVV.

This clonotype showed up just a few times. CDR3: CASSQGHQNTEAFF. In DNA, the CDR3 is TGTGCCAGCAGCCAAGGACACCAGAACACTGAAGCTTTCTTT. V is TRBV7-2 and J is TRBJ1-1; a weak D match, TRBD1 (5 bases). Trimming pared 5 bases from V and 1 base from J, leaving 11 bases between. Germline CDR1 and CDR2: SGHTA and FQGNSA. This CDR3 is 14 amino acids long.

The chain combines TRBV29-1 with TRBJ1-1; possibly TRBD1 for D (6 bases). The CDR3 is 14 amino acids. Trimming shortened V by 8 bases and J by 1 base, and 17 bases separated the two germline ends. Germline lookup yields CDR1 SQVTM and CDR2 ANQGSEA. The CDR3 protein is CSSSGGTTNTEAFF. The CDR3 coding sequence is TGCAGCAGTTCCGGGGGCACAACGAACACTGAAGCTTTCTTT.